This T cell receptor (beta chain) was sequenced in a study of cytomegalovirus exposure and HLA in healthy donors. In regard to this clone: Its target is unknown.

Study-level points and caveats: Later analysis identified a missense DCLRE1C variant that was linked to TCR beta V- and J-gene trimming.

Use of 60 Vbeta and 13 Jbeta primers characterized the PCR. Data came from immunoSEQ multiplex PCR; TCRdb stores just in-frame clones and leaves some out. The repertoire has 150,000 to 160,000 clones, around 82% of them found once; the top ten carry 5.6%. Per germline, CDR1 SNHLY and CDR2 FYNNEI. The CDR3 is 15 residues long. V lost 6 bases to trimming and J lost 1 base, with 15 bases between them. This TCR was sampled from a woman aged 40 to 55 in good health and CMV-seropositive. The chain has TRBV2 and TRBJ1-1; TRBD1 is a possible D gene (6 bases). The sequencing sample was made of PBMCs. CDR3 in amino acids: CASRLDGTPNTEAFF. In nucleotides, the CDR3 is TGTGCCAGCAGACTTGACGGGACACCGAACACTGAAGCTTTCTTT.